This T cell receptor (beta chain) was captured by sequencing in a study of technical replicates of blood from a handful of donors. This CDR3 region has 15 residues. The V segment lost 7 bases and the J segment 13 bases; nucleotides outside the gene matches: 18. Per germline, CDR1 MDHEN and CDR2 SYDVKM. Produced via immunoSEQ multiplex PCR; TCRdb's table is partial and in-frame only. The sample lists around 98,000 clones; nearly 97% were seen once. The sequence was collected from a human donor in good health. This chain joins TRBV28 and TRBJ2-1, with 8 bases matching TRBD2. Sequenced: T cells isolated from PBMCs. CDR3 nucleotide sequence: TGTGCCAGCAAGTCACCGGGACTAGATCGTAGTGGACAGTTCTTC. As protein: CASKSPGLDRSGQFF.